Below are 31 T cell receptor beta chains sequenced from a single sample in a study of blood T cell repertoires in COVID-19. TCRdb's table, derived via immunoSEQ multiplex PCR, lists solely in-frame clones and lacks some. The table has around 75,000 clones, 75% to 90% seen once; the top ten hold 2.5% to 3%. Sequencing input: peripheral blood. These receptor sequences come from a human donor in a cohort sampled during active COVID-19.

This chain links TRBV3-1 (or the pseudogene TRBV3-2) with TRBJ2-2; weak D call: TRBD2 (6 bases). Trimming left V 4 bases short and J 6 bases short, with 15 bases between. Germline loops: CDR1 LGHDT, CDR2 YNNKEL (reference sequence). This CDR3 is 15 amino acids long. CDR3 residues: CASSPGTLWAGELFF. The CDR3 DNA reads as TGTGCCAGCAGCCCTGGGACTCTTTGGGCCGGGGAGCTGTTTTTT.

The V and J genes are TRBV27 and TRBJ2-3, with D tentatively TRBD1 (5 bases). The V and J ends lost 3 bases and 5 bases respectively, with 9 bases between them. CDR3 length equals 13 residues. In germline, CDR1 is MNHEY, CDR2 SMNVEV (reference sequence). The CDR3 is CASSLGLGDTQYF. CDR3 in DNA: TGTGCCAGCAGTTTGGGGCTTGGAGATACGCAGTATTTT.

This chain uses TRBV3-1 (or the pseudogene TRBV3-2) with TRBJ2-2, with a weak D call TRBD1 (5 bases). This CDR3 is built from 16 residues. Trimming pared 6 bases from V and 6 bases from J, leaving 20 bases between. The V gene's germline CDR1 is LGHDT and CDR2 YNNKEL (reference sequence). As DNA, the CDR3 is TGTGCCAGCAGTCCAAACCTCTGGGGCTGGGCCGGGGAGCTGTTTTTT. Protein product: CASSPNLWGWAGELFF.

V usage is TRBV6-5 and J usage is TRBJ1-3; D perhaps matches TRBD1 (6 bases). This CDR3 is built from 15 residues. Trimming cost V 7 bases and J 0 bases, with 13 bases left between them. Germline lookup yields CDR1 MNHEY and CDR2 SVGAGI. CDR3 loop: CASTLDRSSGNTIYF. As DNA, the CDR3 is TGTGCCAGCACTCTCGACAGGTCCTCTGGAAACACCATATATTTT.

The chain recombines TRBV7-8 with TRBJ2-3; maybe TRBD2 (7 bases). The V end was cut by 1 base, the J end by 4 bases, with 12 bases between. Germline values: CDR1 SGHVS, CDR2 FQNEAQ. This CDR3 is 15 amino acids long. CDR3 sequence (DNA): TGTGCCAGCAGCTTAGTGGGGGGGGCACCAGATACGCAGTATTTT. This codes for CASSLVGGAPDTQYF.

V and J are TRBV3-1 (or the pseudogene TRBV3-2) and TRBJ2-1; D might be TRBD2 (6 bases). V was clipped by 0 bases and J by 4 bases, with 10 bases between them. Germline CDR1 reads LGHDT; CDR2 reads YNNKEL (reference sequence). The CDR3 runs 15 residues. CDR3 coding DNA: TGTGCCAGCAGCCAAGATGGGGAGGTATACAATGAGCAGTTCTTC. This translates into CASSQDGEVYNEQFF.

This clone was seen only once. The CDR3 here is CASSLGGRGYGYTF. The CDR3 coding sequence is TGTGCCAGCAGCTTAGGGGGGCGCGGCTATGGCTACACCTTC. This sequence joins TRBV7-9 and TRBJ1-2; tentative D call: TRBD1 (6 bases). CDR1 SEHNR and CDR2 FQNEAQ come from the germline V gene (reference sequence). The CDR3 covers 14 residues. V was trimmed by 1 base and J by 4 bases, leaving 10 bases between them.

CDR3 loop: CASSLTEMNTEAFF. As DNA, the CDR3 is TGTGCCAGCTCTCTGACAGAGATGAACACTGAAGCTTTCTTT. This chain connects TRBV18 to TRBJ1-1, with a tentative D call TRBD1 (5 bases). The CDR3 covers 14 residues. Trimming stripped 6 bases from V and 0 bases from J, with 11 bases between. Germline CDR1 KGHSH, CDR2 LQKENI.

The chain combines TRBV5-1 with TRBJ1-2, with a tentative D call TRBD1 (5 bases). This CDR3 is built from 17 residues. The V and J ends lost 0 bases and 3 bases respectively, with 18 bases between them. Germline CDR1 and CDR2: SGHRS and YFSETQ. In DNA form, the CDR3 reads TGCGCCAGCAGCTTGGGAAGACGCGCAGGGTTAGACTATGGCTACACCTTC. Amino acid sequence: CASSLGRRAGLDYGYTF.

The rearrangement joins TRBV18 to TRBJ1-6; 9 bases fit TRBD1. CDR1 and CDR2 (germline): KGHSH, LQKENI. This CDR3 is 14 amino acids long. Trimming removed 8 bases from V and 7 bases from J; junction bases left unmatched: 6. The CDR3, as DNA: TGTGCCAGCCGACCTACAGGGGGCAATTCACCCCTCCACTTT. Amino acid sequence: CASRPTGGNSPLHF.

This clone was detected only once. The chain links TRBV4-1 to TRBJ2-7, with 8 bases fitting TRBD2. From germline, CDR1 is MGHRA and CDR2 YSYEKL. The CDR3 is 17 residues long. V was pared by 0 bases and J by 2 bases, with 9 bases of the junction left unmatched. Written as DNA, the CDR3 is TGCGCCAGCAGCCAAGATCGCCAGCGGGAGTACCCCTACGAGCAGTACTTC. Amino acid sequence: CASSQDRQREYPYEQYF.

V is TRBV28 and J is TRBJ2-3; D call uncertain. The CDR3 covers 16 residues. The germline V gene has CDR1 MDHEN and CDR2 SYDVKM. V gave up 0 bases and J gave up 1 base, with 11 bases separating them. This CDR3 reads CASSLWTLKGTDTQYF. CDR3 bases: TGTGCCAGCAGTTTATGGACACTTAAGGGCACAGATACGCAGTATTTT.

The J gene is TRBJ2-3, the V gene TRBV7-2; possibly TRBD2 for D (5 bases). V gave up 3 bases and J gave up 0 bases, with 10 bases separating them. This CDR3 has 15 amino acids. Germline CDR1 reads SGHTA; CDR2 reads FQGNSA. CDR3 sequence: CASSLSSLSTDTQYF. The CDR3 nucleotides read TGTGCCAGCAGCTTGTCTAGCCTCAGCACAGATACGCAGTATTTT.

With respect to this clone: Other DNA sequences in the sample encode the same CDR3. The J gene is TRBJ2-7, the V gene TRBV5-4; 13 positions agree with TRBD2. Germline V gene data show CDR1 as SGHNT and CDR2 as YYREEE (reference sequence). The CDR3 has 15 amino acids. The V and J ends lost 4 bases and 3 bases, in that order; junction bases with no gene match: 4. The CDR3 reads CASSPGTSGNYEQYF. The CDR3 DNA reads as TGTGCCAGCAGCCCCGGGACTAGCGGGAACTACGAGCAGTACTTC.

V is TRBV7-2 and J is TRBJ2-7; TRBD2 aligns across 9 bases. CDR1 SGHTA and CDR2 FQGNSA come from the germline V gene. This CDR3 is built from 15 residues. After removal of 5 bases from V and 6 bases from J, the junction contained 11 bases not matched to a gene. CDR3: CASSLGGLATGEQYF. The DNA for the CDR3 is TGTGCCAGCAGCCTAGGGGGACTAGCTACGGGCGAGCAGTACTTC. Full variable domain (remainder filled in from reference TRBV7-2 and TRBJ2-7): GAGVSQSPSNKVTEKGKDVELRCDPISGHTALYWYRQSLGQGLEFLIYFQGNSAPDKSGLPSDRFSAERTGGSVSTLTIQRTQQEDSAVYLCASSLGGLATGEQYFGPGTRLTVT.

The V call is TRBV12-3 or TRBV12-4, the J call TRBJ1-5; D might be TRBD1 (6 bases). V dropped 11 bases and J dropped 9 bases, with 17 bases sitting between them. The CDR3 is 12 residues long. CDR3 nucleotides: TGTGCCTCACAGGGAGACTTTGGGCCCCAGCATTTT. It codes for CASQGDFGPQHF.

The CDR3 is CASSSRSSYEQYF. CDR3 DNA: TGCGCCAGCAGCTCGAGGAGCTCCTACGAGCAGTACTTC. The V call is TRBV5-1, the J call TRBJ2-7; no reliable D call. The CDR3 runs 13 residues. Germline CDR1 is SGHRS and CDR2 is YFSETQ. The V and J ends lost 3 bases and 0 bases respectively, with 7 bases between them.

The rearrangement uses TRBV19 and TRBJ1-5; 8 bases map to TRBD1. The J segment lost 4 bases and the V segment lost 8 bases, leaving 16 bases of the junction unmatched. The CDR3 length is 17 residues. Per the germline V gene, CDR1 is LNHDA and CDR2 is SQIVND (reference sequence). The CDR3 loop reads CASVLTGAGWGNQPQHF. The CDR3 coding sequence is TGTGCCAGTGTCCTGACAGGGGCCGGGTGGGGGAATCAGCCCCAGCATTTT.

V and J are TRBV19 and TRBJ1-1; D might be TRBD1 (5 bases). The CDR3 covers 16 residues. CDR1 LNHDA and CDR2 SQIVND come from the germline V gene (reference sequence). Trimming took 7 bases from V and 1 from J, leaving 19 bases between them. The CDR3 sequence: CASNVIQGQGNTEAFF. DNA for the CDR3: TGTGCCAGTAACGTTATCCAAGGGCAGGGGAACACTGAAGCTTTCTTT.

V gene TRBV5-6 combines with J gene TRBJ1-6, with D hard to call. Trimming pared 3 bases from V and 4 bases from J, leaving 17 bases between. The CDR3 is 17 amino acids. The germline CDR1 and CDR2 sequences are SGHDT and YYEEEE. DNA for the CDR3: TGTGCCAGCAGCTCCCTGGAGGGCCAGGCTTATAATTCACCCCTCCACTTT. Its protein product is CASSSLEGQAYNSPLHF. Full variable domain (outside the CDR3, taken from reference TRBV5-6 and TRBJ1-6): DAGVTQSPTHLIKTRGQQVTLRCSPKSGHDTVSWYQQALGQGPQFIFQYYEEEERQRGNFPDRFSGHQFPNYSSELNVNALLLGDSALYLCASSSLEGQAYNSPLHFGNGTRLTVT.

This clone showed up just once. The rearrangement joins TRBV6-1 to TRBJ2-4; D perhaps matches TRBD1 (6 bases). CDR1 is MNHNS and CDR2 is SASEGT in the germline V gene. CDR3 length equals 16 residues. V lost 1 base, J lost 3 bases, and 13 bases lay in between. CDR3 residues: CASSEDWGLFKNIQYF. CDR3 nucleotides: TGTGCCAGCAGTGAAGATTGGGGGCTCTTCAAAAACATTCAGTACTTC.

The CDR3: CASSPDRGGTEAFF. CDR3 sequence (DNA): TGTGCCAGTAGTCCAGACAGGGGAGGCACTGAAGCTTTCTTT. The rearrangement joins TRBV19 to TRBJ1-1; 8 nucleotides line up with TRBD1. In germline, CDR1 is LNHDA, CDR2 SQIVND (reference sequence). There are 14 residues in the CDR3. J gave up 4 bases and V 5 bases, and 6 bases lay outside the gene matches. The full variable domain, completed using reference TRBV19 and TRBJ1-1, is DGGITQSPKYLFRKEGQNVTLSCEQNLNHDAMYWYRQDPGQGLRLIYYSQIVNDFQKGDIAEGYSVSREKKESFPLTVTSAQKNPTAFYLCASSPDRGGTEAFFGQGTRLTVV.

The V call is TRBV11-2, the J call TRBJ2-5; possible D gene TRBD2, 7 bases. The CDR3 contains 15 residues. The ends were cut back, 1 base at V and 5 bases at J, with 14 bases in the middle. CDR1 and CDR2 (germline): SGHAT, FQNNGV. In DNA, the CDR3 is TGTGCCAGCAGCTTAGTCGGGGGGCGAGGGGAGACCCAGTACTTC. Translated: CASSLVGGRGETQYF.

J is TRBJ1-1 and V is TRBV6-2 or TRBV6-3, with D possibly being TRBD1 (6 bases). Trimming shortened V by 4 bases and J by 4 bases, and 13 bases separated the two germline ends. The CDR3 sequence is 14 residues long. Germline CDR1 reads MNHEY; CDR2 reads SVGEGT. CDR3 protein: CASSWTVRLTEAFF. CDR3 in DNA: TGTGCCAGCAGTTGGACAGTCCGGCTCACTGAAGCTTTCTTT.

This clone was detected only once. V usage is TRBV5-6 and J usage is TRBJ2-7, with 10 bases identical to TRBD1. The CDR3 runs to 15 residues. Germline CDR1 SGHDT, CDR2 YYEEEE. The junction had 3 bases not matched to a gene; V was cut back by 0 bases and J by 3 bases. CDR3 sequence: CASSLGQGANYEQYF. In DNA form, the CDR3 reads TGTGCCAGCAGCTTGGGACAGGGGGCCAACTACGAGCAGTACTTC. The variable domain in full, completed from reference TRBV5-6 and TRBJ2-7, reads DAGVTQSPTHLIKTRGQQVTLRCSPKSGHDTVSWYQQALGQGPQFIFQYYEEEERQRGNFPDRFSGHQFPNYSSELNVNALLLGDSALYLCASSLGQGANYEQYFGPGTRLTVT.

The CDR3: CASSYEGGPGANVLTF. CDR3 bases: TGTGCCAGCAGTTACGAGGGGGGGCCTGGGGCCAACGTCCTGACTTTC. The V gene is TRBV6-5, the J gene TRBJ2-6, with TRBD2 as a possible D gene (7 bases). The germline V gene encodes CDR1 MNHEY and CDR2 SVGAGI. The CDR3 consists of 16 residues. Between the trimmed V and J ends, which lost 2 bases and 2 bases, there was a span of 10 bases.

The chain couples TRBV10-2 to TRBJ1-4; 7 bases fit TRBD1. Germline lookup yields CDR1 WSHSY and CDR2 SAAADI. Losses at the gene ends were 6 bases for V and 7 bases for J; bases not matched to a gene: 8. CDR3 length equals 14 residues. CDR3 loop: CASRRQGTVEKLFF. The DNA for the CDR3 is TGCGCCAGCAGACGACAGGGAACGGTTGAAAAACTGTTTTTT.

V and J are TRBV6-1 and TRBJ2-1; the match to TRBD2 covers 7 bases. The trim removed 2 bases at V and 6 bases at J, leaving 7 bases unmatched. Germline V CDR1 and CDR2: MNHNS, SASEGT. CDR3 size: 15 residues. The CDR3 bases are TGTGCCAGCAGTGAAAGTGTGGGGGGGGTCAATGAGCAGTTCTTC. As protein: CASSESVGGVNEQFF.

The rearrangement joins TRBV18 to TRBJ2-3, with TRBD1 identical over 7 bases. There are 18 residues in the CDR3. V shed 4 bases and J 2 bases; nucleotides not matched to a gene: 15. Looked up from germline, CDR1 is KGHSH and CDR2 is LQKENI. The DNA of the CDR3 is TGTGCCAGCTCACGCACCTATTCCGGGACAGAAGTCACAGATACGCAGTATTTT. Amino acids: CASSRTYSGTEVTDTQYF.

The chain carries TRBV10-1 and TRBJ1-5; D ambiguous. In germline, CDR1 is WNHNN, CDR2 SYGVQD (reference sequence). The V and J ends lost 0 bases and 4 bases respectively, with 4 bases between them. The CDR3 extends over 13 amino acids. The CDR3 spells CASSESGNQPQHF. In DNA, the CDR3 is TGCGCCAGCAGTGAGTCCGGGAATCAGCCCCAGCATTTT.

The gene calls are TRBV7-3 and TRBJ2-5; 7 nucleotides match TRBD1. The trim removed 6 bases at V and 3 bases at J, leaving 10 bases unmatched. This CDR3 is built from 15 residues. Germline CDR1 and CDR2: SGHTA and FQGTGA. The CDR3, as DNA: TGTGCCAGCAGAAAAGGGGGCCGGTTCGAAGAGACCCAGTACTTC. It encodes CASRKGGRFEETQYF.